These 10 T cell receptor beta chains came from one sample sequenced in a study of blood T cell repertoires in COVID-19. Assay: immunoSEQ multiplex PCR; the TCRdb copy retains only in-frame clones and omits some. The sample lists nearly 50,000 clones; around 85% were seen once. Sequencing was performed on peripheral blood. The receptors derive from a human donor in a cohort sampled during active COVID-19.

The chain couples TRBV12-3 or TRBV12-4 to TRBJ2-7; unclear D gene. Trimming shortened V by 1 base and J by 2 bases, and 6 bases separated the two germline ends. CDR3 length: 13 amino acids. The CDR3 nucleotides read TGTGCCAGCAGTTTAGGACACACCTACGAGCAGTACTTC. This gives the protein CASSLGHTYEQYF.

The CDR3 coding sequence is TGTGCCAGTAGTGGCAGGGGGCGATGGGAAGTGAACACTGAAGCTTTCTTT. Protein: CASSGRGRWEVNTEAFF. V is TRBV19 and J is TRBJ1-1, with 8 bases lining up with TRBD1. Trimming at V came to 5 bases and at J to 0 bases, leaving 11 bases not matched to a gene. The CDR3 runs to 17 residues. The germline V gene has CDR1 LNHDA and CDR2 SQIVND (reference sequence).

V usage is TRBV5-1 and J usage is TRBJ2-2; possible D gene TRBD1, 6 bases. CDR1 is SGHRS, CDR2 YFSETQ, per germline. The CDR3 runs 16 residues. V was cut by 4 bases and J by 8 bases, with 21 bases left in between. This chain's CDR3 is CASSLSPDRLQGELFF. The CDR3 nucleotides are TGCGCCAGCAGCCTATCTCCCGACAGGTTGCAGGGGGAGCTGTTTTTT. The full variable domain, its missing parts supplied by reference TRBV5-1 and TRBJ2-2, is KAGVTQTPRYLIKTRGQQVTLSCSPISGHRSVSWYQQTPGQGLQFLFEYFSETQRNKGNFPGRFSGRQFSNSRSEMNVSTLELGDSALYLCASSLSPDRLQGELFFGEGSRLTVL.

The gene calls are TRBV6-5 and TRBJ2-1; a weak D match, TRBD2 (6 bases). V was shortened by 6 bases and J by 12 bases, with 21 bases between the two germline ends. Germline V gives CDR1 MNHEY, CDR2 SVGAGI. The CDR3 spans 14 residues. CDR3 nucleotide sequence: TGTGCCAGCAGCTCCACCGGGAGTAACAACCGGCAGTTCTTC. Its protein product is CASSSTGSNNRQFF.

The V call is TRBV5-1, the J call TRBJ2-7; D ambiguous. The length of the CDR3 is 13 residues. Trimming took off 4 bases at V and 3 bases at J, with 11 bases between the two ends. Looked up from germline, CDR1 is SGHRS and CDR2 is YFSETQ. The CDR3 spells CASSLEAYYEQYF. The CDR3, as DNA: TGCGCCAGCAGCCTCGAGGCCTACTACGAGCAGTACTTC. Drawing the rest from reference TRBV5-1 and TRBJ2-7, the complete variable domain is KAGVTQTPRYLIKTRGQQVTLSCSPISGHRSVSWYQQTPGQGLQFLFEYFSETQRNKGNFPGRFSGRQFSNSRSEMNVSTLELGDSALYLCASSLEAYYEQYFGPGTRLTVT.

The rearrangement links TRBV28 to TRBJ2-1; D gene uncertain. Between the trimmed V and J ends, which lost 4 bases and 10 bases, there was a span of 11 bases. The CDR3 has 12 amino acids. The V gene's germline CDR1 is MDHEN and CDR2 SYDVKM. The CDR3: CASSSQIGEQFF. CDR3 in DNA: TGTGCCAGCAGTTCACAGATCGGAGAGCAGTTCTTC.

In DNA form, the CDR3 reads TGCGCCAGCAGCCAAGATTTCAGTGAAGCTTTCTTT. Translated: CASSQDFSEAFF. The V call is TRBV4-1, the J call TRBJ1-1; unclear D gene. The V and J ends lost 0 bases and 7 bases respectively, with 6 bases between them. Germline CDR1 reads MGHRA; CDR2 reads YSYEKL. This CDR3 has 12 residues.

This chain links TRBV19 with TRBJ2-6, with D tentatively TRBD1 (6 bases). CDR1 and CDR2 (germline): LNHDA, SQIVND (reference sequence). V was cut by 3 bases and J by 2 bases, with 8 bases left in between. The CDR3 covers 15 residues. The CDR3 DNA sequence: TGTGCCAGTAGTATGAGACAGGCTGGGGCCAACGTCCTGACTTTC. Translated: CASSMRQAGANVLTF.

In this sample, this clone turned up once. The chain links TRBV29-1 to TRBJ2-1; TRBD2 aligns across 12 bases. Germline V CDR1 and CDR2: SQVTM, ANQGSEA. Trimming at V came to 0 bases and at J to 10 bases, leaving 16 bases not matched to a gene. The CDR3 has 18 residues. The CDR3: CSVEDVAGLAGTLREQFF. For the CDR3, the DNA is TGCAGCGTTGAAGATGTAGCTGGACTAGCGGGGACACTACGGGAGCAGTTCTTC.

CDR3 DNA sequence: TGTGCCAGCAGCTTCCAGTCAGAGACCCAGTACTTC. Protein: CASSFQSETQYF. The rearrangement uses TRBV5-5 and TRBJ2-5; D not resolved. The V end lost 2 bases, the J end lost 4 bases, and 6 bases lay between the germline ends. Looked up from germline, CDR1 is SGHKS and CDR2 is YYEKEE (reference sequence). The CDR3 is 12 amino acids.